This T cell receptor beta chain was found in a study of OX40 agonist ivuxolimab in advanced cancers. For the study at large: As their treatment, patients were administered ivuxolimab, an agonistic anti-OX40 (CD134) antibody.

Measured with immunoSEQ multiplex PCR; TCRdb has only the in-frame clones, and not every one. This sample has some 80,000 clones, with roughly nine tenths found just once. On this clone: Antigen unknown.

Trimming removed 0 bases from V and 4 bases from J; junction bases left unmatched: 6. Germline V gene lookup returns CDR1 SGHRS and CDR2 YFSETQ. The CDR3 has 15 residues. Findings and caveats of the study: Antigens targeted by the expanded peripheral T cells were not determined. In the 0.1 to 3.0 mg/kg range, CD4+ and CD8+ blood T cells had expanded clonally by week 6.

The clonotype was recovered from an adult with an advanced solid tumor such as melanoma, head and neck, liver or kidney cancer. The source material was CD4+ or CD8+ T cells sorted from blood, sampled in a trial of the OX40 agonist ivuxolimab. This rearrangement joins TRBV5-1 to TRBJ2-7, with 8 nucleotides matching TRBD2. CDR3 DNA: TGCGCCAGCAGCTTGGATGGTAGCGGGATTTACGAGCAGTACTTC. It specifies CASSLDGSGIYEQYF.